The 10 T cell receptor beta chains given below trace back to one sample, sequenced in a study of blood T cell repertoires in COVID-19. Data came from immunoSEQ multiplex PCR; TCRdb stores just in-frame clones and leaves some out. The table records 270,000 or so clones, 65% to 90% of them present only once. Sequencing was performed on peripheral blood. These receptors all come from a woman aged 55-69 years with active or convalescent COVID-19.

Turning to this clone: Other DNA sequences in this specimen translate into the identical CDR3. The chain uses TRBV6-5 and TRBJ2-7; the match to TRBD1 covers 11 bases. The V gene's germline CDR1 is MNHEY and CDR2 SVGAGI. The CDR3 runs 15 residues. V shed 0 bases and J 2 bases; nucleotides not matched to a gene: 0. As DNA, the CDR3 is TGTGCCAGCAGTTACTCGGGACAGGGGGCCTACGAGCAGTACTTC. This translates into CASSYSGQGAYEQYF.

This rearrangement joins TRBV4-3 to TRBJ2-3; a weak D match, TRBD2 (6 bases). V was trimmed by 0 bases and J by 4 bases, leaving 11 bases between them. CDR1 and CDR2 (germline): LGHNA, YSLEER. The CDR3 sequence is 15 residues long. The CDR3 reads CASSQDRRGADTQYF. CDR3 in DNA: TGCGCCAGCAGCCAAGACAGGCGGGGCGCAGATACGCAGTATTTT.

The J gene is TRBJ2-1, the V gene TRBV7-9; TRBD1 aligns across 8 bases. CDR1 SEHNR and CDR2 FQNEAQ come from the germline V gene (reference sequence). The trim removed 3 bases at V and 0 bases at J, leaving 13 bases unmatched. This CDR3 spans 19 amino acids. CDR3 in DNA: TGTGCCAGCAGCTTTCGCAGGGGGCTCGAAACGAGCTCCTACAATGAGCAGTTCTTC. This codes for CASSFRRGLETSSYNEQFF.

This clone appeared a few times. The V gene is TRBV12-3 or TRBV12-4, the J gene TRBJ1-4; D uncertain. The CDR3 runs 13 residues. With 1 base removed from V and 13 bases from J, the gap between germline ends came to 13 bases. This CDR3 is CASSLGEGTRLFF. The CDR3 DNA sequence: TGTGCCAGCAGTTTAGGCGAGGGTACGAGACTGTTTTTT.

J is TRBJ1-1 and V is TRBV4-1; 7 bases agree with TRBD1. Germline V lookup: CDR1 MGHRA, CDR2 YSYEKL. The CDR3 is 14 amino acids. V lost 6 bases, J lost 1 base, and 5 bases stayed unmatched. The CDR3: CASSWRQGNTEAFF. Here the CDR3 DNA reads TGCGCCAGCAGTTGGAGACAGGGGAACACTGAAGCTTTCTTT.

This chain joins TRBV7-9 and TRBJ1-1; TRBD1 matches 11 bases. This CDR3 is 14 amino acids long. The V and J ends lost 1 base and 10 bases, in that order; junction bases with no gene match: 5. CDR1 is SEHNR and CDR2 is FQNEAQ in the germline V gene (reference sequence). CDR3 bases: TGTGCCAGCAGCTTAGAGGGACAGGGGGAAGGAGCTTTCTTT. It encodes CASSLEGQGEGAFF.

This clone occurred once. The CDR3 region is CASSESWRDNEKLFF. DNA of the CDR3: TGTGCCAGCAGTGAATCTTGGAGAGATAATGAAAAACTGTTTTTT. The V call is TRBV2, the J call TRBJ1-4; D is unclear. Germline V lookup: CDR1 SNHLY, CDR2 FYNNEI. This CDR3 has 15 residues. Between the trimmed V and J ends, which lost 2 bases and 4 bases, there was a span of 11 bases.

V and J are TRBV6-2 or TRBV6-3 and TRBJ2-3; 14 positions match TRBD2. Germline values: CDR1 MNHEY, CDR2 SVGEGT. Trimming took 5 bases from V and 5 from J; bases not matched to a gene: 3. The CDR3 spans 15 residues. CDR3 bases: TGTGCCAGCAGTCAGACTAGCGGGGGGGAAGATACGCAGTATTTT. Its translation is CASSQTSGGEDTQYF.

The CDR3 region is CASSRDRGRDGYTF. The CDR3 DNA follows: TGTGCCAGCAGCCGGGACAGGGGGCGGGATGGCTACACCTTC. The V call is TRBV3-1 (or the pseudogene TRBV3-2), the J call TRBJ1-2; 12 positions match TRBD1. Looked up from germline, CDR1 is LGHDT and CDR2 is YNNKEL (reference sequence). The CDR3 contains 14 residues. The ends lost 4 bases at V and 6 bases at J; junction bases unmatched: 3.

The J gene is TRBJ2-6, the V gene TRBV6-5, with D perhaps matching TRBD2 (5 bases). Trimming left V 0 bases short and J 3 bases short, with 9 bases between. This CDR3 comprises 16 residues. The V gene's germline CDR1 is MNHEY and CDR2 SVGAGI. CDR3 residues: CASSYSRGNGANVLTF. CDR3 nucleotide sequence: TGTGCCAGCAGTTACTCCCGGGGAAATGGGGCCAACGTCCTGACTTTC.